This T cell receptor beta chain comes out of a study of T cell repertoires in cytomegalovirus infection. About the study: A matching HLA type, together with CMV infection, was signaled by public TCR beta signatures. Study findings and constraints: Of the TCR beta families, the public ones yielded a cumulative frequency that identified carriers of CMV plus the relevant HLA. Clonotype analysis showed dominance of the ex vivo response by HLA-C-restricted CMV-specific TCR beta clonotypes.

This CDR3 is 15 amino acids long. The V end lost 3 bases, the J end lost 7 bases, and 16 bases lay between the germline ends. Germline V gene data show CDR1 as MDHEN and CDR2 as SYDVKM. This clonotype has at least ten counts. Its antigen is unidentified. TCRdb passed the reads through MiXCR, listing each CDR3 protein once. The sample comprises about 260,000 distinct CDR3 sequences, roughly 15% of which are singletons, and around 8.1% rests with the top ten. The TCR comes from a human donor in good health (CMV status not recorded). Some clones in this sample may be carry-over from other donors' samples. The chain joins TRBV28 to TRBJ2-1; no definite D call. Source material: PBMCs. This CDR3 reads CASSFQSFGSNEQFF. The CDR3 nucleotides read TGTGCCAGCAGTTTTCAGTCATTCGGTTCTAATGAGCAGTTCTTC.